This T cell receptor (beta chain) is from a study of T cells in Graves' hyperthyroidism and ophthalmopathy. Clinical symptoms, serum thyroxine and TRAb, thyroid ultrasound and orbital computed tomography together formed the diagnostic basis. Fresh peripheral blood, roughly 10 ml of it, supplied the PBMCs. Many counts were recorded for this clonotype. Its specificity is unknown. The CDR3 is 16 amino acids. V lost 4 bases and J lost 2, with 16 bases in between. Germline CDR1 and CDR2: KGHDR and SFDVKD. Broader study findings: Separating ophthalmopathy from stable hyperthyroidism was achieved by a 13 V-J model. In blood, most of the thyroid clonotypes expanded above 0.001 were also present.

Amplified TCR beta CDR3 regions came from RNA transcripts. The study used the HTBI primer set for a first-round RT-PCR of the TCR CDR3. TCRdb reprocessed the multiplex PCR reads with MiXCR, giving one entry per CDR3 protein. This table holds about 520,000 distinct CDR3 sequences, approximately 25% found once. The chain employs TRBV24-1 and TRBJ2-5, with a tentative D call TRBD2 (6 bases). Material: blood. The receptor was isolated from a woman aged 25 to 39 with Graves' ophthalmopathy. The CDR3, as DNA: TGTGCCACCAGTGACTTTGTCGCGGGGTCGCAAGAGACCCAGTACTTC. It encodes CATSDFVAGSQETQYF.